The source of this T cell receptor beta chain is a study of lymphopenia after photon versus proton radiotherapy. As concerns this clone: Its cognate antigen is unknown.

Overall study results and limits: Photon-treated patients lost naive T cells and TCR diversity; proton-treated stayed stable.

Here immunoSEQ multiplex PCR was the method, and the copy in TCRdb shows in-frame clones only, minus some. Of about 45,000 clones in the sample, approximately 83% are singletons; the top ten hold about 2%. Germline loops: CDR1 SGDLS, CDR2 YYNGEE. The CDR3 runs 13 residues. V was clipped by 5 bases and J by 5 bases, with 10 bases between them. This clonotype was sampled from a man aged 35-49 years with gastric cancer. This material consisted of peripheral blood, taken from a patient treated with photon-based radiotherapy. This chain connects TRBV9 to TRBJ2-2, with a tentative D call TRBD1 (6 bases). The CDR3 DNA reads as TGTGCCAGCAGTCGGACAGTGACCGGGGAGCTGTTTTTT. Translation gives CASSRTVTGELFF.